The entry that follows covers one TCR beta chain sequence. The sample originates from a study of blood T cell repertoires in COVID-19. The method was immunoSEQ multiplex PCR; TCRdb's version includes in-frame clones alone and lacks a portion of them. Of some 150,000 clones in the sample, 88% were seen once. The receptor comes from a human donor in a cohort sampled during active COVID-19. What was sequenced was peripheral blood.

The CDR3 DNA is TGCGCCAGCAGCCCACAAGGACAGTCCTACGAGCAGTACTTC. This sequence encodes CASSPQGQSYEQYF. The rearrangement links TRBV5-1 to TRBJ2-7; a weak D match, TRBD1 (6 bases). Trimming pared 4 bases from V and 1 base from J, leaving 12 bases between. The CDR3 has 14 residues. The V gene's germline CDR1 is SGHRS and CDR2 YFSETQ.